This entry lists 15 T cell receptor beta chains sequenced from one sample in a study of shared clonotypes between healthy human individuals. As defined, naive CD8 cells were CD45RO-negative and positively selected for CCR7, with terminally differentiated effector memory CD45RA+ cells excluded. The data were produced by immunoSEQ multiplex PCR, yet TCRdb's version contains in-frame clones alone and is incomplete. The table includes roughly 2,000,000 clones, 90% to 95% detected once. Sequenced input: naive CD8+ T cells from PBMCs. These receptors came from a man younger than 35 in good health. Some clones in this sample may be carry-over from other donors' samples.

Of note for this clone: The sample carries other DNA sequences with the same CDR3. V and J are TRBV6-5 and TRBJ2-7; 9 bases are a match to TRBD2. J was trimmed by 1 base and V by 2 bases; bases with no gene match: 3. Germline V gives CDR1 MNHEY, CDR2 SVGAGI. This CDR3 is 15 amino acids long. The CDR3 DNA reads as TGTGCCAGCAGTTACCTTGCGGGAGGGTCCTACGAGCAGTACTTC. This gives the protein CASSYLAGGSYEQYF.

This chain links TRBV7-9 with TRBJ2-7; tentatively, D is TRBD1 or TRBD2 (6 bases each). The V gene's germline CDR1 is SEHNR and CDR2 FQNEAQ (reference sequence). The CDR3 length is 15 residues. The V end lost 5 bases, the J end lost 1 base, and 15 bases lay between the germline ends. The CDR3 DNA sequence: TGTGCCAGCAGCAAACCGGGGGCGCCGTCCTACGAGCAGTACTTC. Protein product: CASSKPGAPSYEQYF.

The chain carries TRBV19 and TRBJ2-1, with D tentatively TRBD1 (6 bases). The CDR3 is made up of 15 amino acids. CDR1 and CDR2 from the germline V gene are LNHDA and SQIVND (reference sequence). The V gene lost 4 bases and the J gene lost 5 bases, with 15 bases spanning the gap. The CDR3 here is CASSTRQVAHNEQFF. CDR3 DNA: TGTGCCAGTAGTACAAGACAGGTGGCCCACAATGAGCAGTTCTTC.

The chain has TRBV21-1 and TRBJ1-4; TRBD1, the table's D call, lacks a check against the DNA. TRBV21-1 is shown as a pseudogene. The CDR3 totals 15 residues. The CDR3: CASSKLGQGGRKLFF. DNA for the CDR3: TGTGCCAGCAGCAAGTTGGGACAGGGAGGGCGGAAACTGTTTTTT.

The chain employs TRBV19 and TRBJ2-7, with D perhaps TRBD1 or TRBD2 (5 bases each). This CDR3 spans 14 amino acids. CDR1 is LNHDA and CDR2 is SQIVND in the germline V gene (reference sequence). The V end lost 6 bases, the J end lost 6 bases, and 18 bases lay between the germline ends. CDR3 amino acids: CASSHRGRGSEQYF. CDR3 coding DNA: TGTGCCAGTAGCCACCGGGGCAGAGGCTCCGAGCAGTACTTC.

V gene TRBV7-2 combines with J gene TRBJ1-3; the D is unclear. In germline, CDR1 is SGHTA, CDR2 FQGNSA. Trimming took off 1 base at V and 0 bases at J, with 7 bases between the two ends. The CDR3 spans 15 residues. The chain's CDR3 is CASSLGHPSGNTIYF. The CDR3 bases are TGTGCCAGCAGCTTAGGTCACCCCTCTGGAAACACCATATATTTT.

The chain combines TRBV7-6 with TRBJ2-5; D is perhaps TRBD2 (6 bases). This CDR3 has 20 residues. The V gene's germline CDR1 is SGHVS and CDR2 FNYEAQ. V lost 5 bases to trimming and J lost 3 bases, with 31 bases between them. CDR3 protein: CASSRRIPTAELRGEETQYF. The CDR3 nucleotides read TGTGCCAGCAGCCGTCGAATCCCGACAGCGGAGTTGCGGGGAGAAGAGACCCAGTACTTC.

The V call is TRBV7-9, the J call TRBJ2-7; TRBD1 matches at 7 bases. The CDR3 loop spans 15 amino acids. CDR1 and CDR2 from the germline V gene are SEHNR and FQNEAQ (reference sequence). V lost 3 bases to trimming and J lost 2 bases; unmatched junction nucleotides: 7. CDR3 in amino acids: CASSFTGQPAYEQYF. Here the CDR3 DNA reads TGTGCCAGCAGCTTCACGGGACAGCCAGCCTACGAGCAGTACTTC.

The chain links TRBV13 to TRBJ2-5; D perhaps matches TRBD2 (5 bases). The V gene lost 5 bases and the J gene lost 5 bases, with 30 bases spanning the gap. This CDR3 spans 19 amino acids. Germline V gene lookup returns CDR1 PRHDT and CDR2 FYEKMQ (reference sequence). The CDR3: CASSPRSYRRTGNGETQYF. CDR3 sequence (DNA): TGTGCCAGCAGCCCCCGCTCTTACAGACGGACGGGGAATGGGGAGACCCAGTACTTC.

This clone was found once. The chain is built from TRBV11-2 and TRBJ1-2; D ambiguous. Germline V gene data show CDR1 as SGHAT and CDR2 as FQNNGV. The CDR3 is 16 residues long. The V gene lost 4 bases and the J gene lost 0 bases, with 15 bases spanning the gap. The CDR3 here is CASSSQLGGSNYGYTF. CDR3 sequence (DNA): TGTGCCAGCAGCTCTCAATTGGGAGGTTCTAACTATGGCTACACCTTC.

The rearrangement joins TRBV19 to TRBJ2-7; 13 positions agree with TRBD2. V shed 5 bases and J 6 bases; nucleotides not matched to a gene: 7. The CDR3 is made up of 15 amino acids. Germline V CDR1 and CDR2: LNHDA, SQIVND (reference sequence). The CDR3 sequence: CASSERTSGSSEQYF. CDR3 in DNA: TGTGCCAGTAGTGAGCGGACTAGCGGGAGTTCCGAGCAGTACTTC.

The chain is built from TRBV5-4 and TRBJ2-1; D tentatively fits TRBD1 or TRBD2 (5 bases each). Germline values: CDR1 SGHNT, CDR2 YYREEE (reference sequence). The ends were cut back, 0 bases at V and 9 bases at J, with 13 bases in the middle. This CDR3 region has 14 residues. The CDR3 DNA follows: TGTGCCAGCAGCTTGGCGGGACCCACGCGTGAGCAGTTCTTC. It translates to CASSLAGPTREQFF.

The V and J genes are TRBV2 and TRBJ2-3, with 7 bases aligning to TRBD2. Germline V gene data show CDR1 as SNHLY and CDR2 as FYNNEI. CDR3 length equals 15 residues. J was trimmed by 4 bases and V by 3 bases; bases with no gene match: 7. The CDR3 DNA follows: TGTGCCAGCAGTGACCCGCGGGAGACCTCAGATACGCAGTATTTT. It translates to CASSDPRETSDTQYF.

This rearrangement joins TRBV2 to TRBJ2-7, with D unresolved. V dropped 1 base and J dropped 1 base, with 11 bases sitting between them. This CDR3 is 15 amino acids long. The V gene's germline CDR1 is SNHLY and CDR2 FYNNEI. The CDR3 coding sequence is TGTGCCAGCAGTGAAGGCGTCGGATTTTCCTACGAGCAGTACTTC. Amino acids: CASSEGVGFSYEQYF.

The genes are TRBV15 and TRBJ2-7; possibly TRBD2 for D (6 bases). From germline, CDR1 is LNHNV and CDR2 YYDKDF (reference sequence). Trimming stripped 5 bases from V and 2 bases from J, with 13 bases between. CDR3 length: 14 residues. The CDR3 nucleotides are TGTGCCACCAGCCATATGGTAGCGGCCTACGAGCAGTACTTC. It encodes CATSHMVAAYEQYF.